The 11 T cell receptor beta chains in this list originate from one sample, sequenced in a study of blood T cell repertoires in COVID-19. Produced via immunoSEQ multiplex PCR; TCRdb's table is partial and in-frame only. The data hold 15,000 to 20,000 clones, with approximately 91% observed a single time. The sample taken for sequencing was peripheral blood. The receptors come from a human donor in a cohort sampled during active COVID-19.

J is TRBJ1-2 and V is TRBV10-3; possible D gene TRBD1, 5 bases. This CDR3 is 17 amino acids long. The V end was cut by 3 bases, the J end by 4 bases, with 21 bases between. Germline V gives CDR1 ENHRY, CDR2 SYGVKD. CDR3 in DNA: TGTGCCATCAGTGACCCGACAGAGCCCGAGACTGGCTATGGCTACACCTTC. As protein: CAISDPTEPETGYGYTF.

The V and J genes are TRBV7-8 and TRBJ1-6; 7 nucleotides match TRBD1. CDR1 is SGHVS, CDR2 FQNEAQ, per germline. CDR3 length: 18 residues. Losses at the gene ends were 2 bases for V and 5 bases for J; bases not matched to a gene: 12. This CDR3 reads CASSLIRRPGGNNSPLHF. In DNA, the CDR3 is TGTGCCAGCAGCTTAATCCGGCGGCCAGGGGGAAATAATTCACCCCTCCACTTT.

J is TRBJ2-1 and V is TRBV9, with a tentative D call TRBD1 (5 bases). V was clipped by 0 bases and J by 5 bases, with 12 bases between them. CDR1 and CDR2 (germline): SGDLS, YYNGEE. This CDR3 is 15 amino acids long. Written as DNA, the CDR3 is TGTGCCAGCAGCGTAGAAGGGGTTGCGAACAATGAGCAGTTCTTC. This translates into CASSVEGVANNEQFF.

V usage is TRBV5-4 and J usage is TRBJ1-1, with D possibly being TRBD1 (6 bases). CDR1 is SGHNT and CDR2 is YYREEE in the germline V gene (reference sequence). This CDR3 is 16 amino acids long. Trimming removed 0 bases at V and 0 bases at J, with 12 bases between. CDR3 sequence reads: CASSLELDRMNTEAFF. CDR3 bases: TGTGCCAGCAGCTTGGAACTAGACAGGATGAACACTGAAGCTTTCTTT. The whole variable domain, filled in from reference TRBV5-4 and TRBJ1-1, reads ETGVTQSPTHLIKTRGQQVTLRCSSQSGHNTVSWYQQALGQGPQFIFQYYREEENGRGNFPPRFSGLQFPNYSSELNVNALELDDSALYLCASSLELDRMNTEAFFGQGTRLTVV.

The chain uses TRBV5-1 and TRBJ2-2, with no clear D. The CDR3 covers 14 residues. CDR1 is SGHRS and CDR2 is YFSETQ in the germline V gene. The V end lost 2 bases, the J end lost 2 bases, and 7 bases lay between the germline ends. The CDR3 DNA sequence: TGCGCCAGCAGCTTCCAGACAAACACCGGGGAGCTGTTTTTT. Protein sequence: CASSFQTNTGELFF.

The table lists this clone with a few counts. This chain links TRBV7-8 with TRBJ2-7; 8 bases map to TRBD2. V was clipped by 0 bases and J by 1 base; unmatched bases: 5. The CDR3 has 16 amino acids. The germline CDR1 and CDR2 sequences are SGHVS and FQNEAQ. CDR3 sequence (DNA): TGTGCCAGCAGCTTAGCTGGACTAGCCGCATCCTACGAGCAGTACTTC. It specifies CASSLAGLAASYEQYF.

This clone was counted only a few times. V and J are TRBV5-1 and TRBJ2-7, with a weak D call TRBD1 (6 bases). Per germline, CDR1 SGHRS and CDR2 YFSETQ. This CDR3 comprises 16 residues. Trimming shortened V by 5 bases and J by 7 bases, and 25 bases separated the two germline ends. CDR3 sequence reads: CASSLTGQQNLGEQYF. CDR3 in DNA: TGCGCCAGCAGTTTGACGGGACAACAAAACCTGGGGGAGCAGTACTTC.

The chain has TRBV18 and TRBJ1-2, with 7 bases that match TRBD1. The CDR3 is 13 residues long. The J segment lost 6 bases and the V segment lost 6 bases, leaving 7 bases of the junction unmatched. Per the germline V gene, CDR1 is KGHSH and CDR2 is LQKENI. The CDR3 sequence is CASSRDRVDGYTF. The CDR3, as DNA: TGTGCCAGCTCCCGAGACAGGGTCGATGGCTACACCTTC.

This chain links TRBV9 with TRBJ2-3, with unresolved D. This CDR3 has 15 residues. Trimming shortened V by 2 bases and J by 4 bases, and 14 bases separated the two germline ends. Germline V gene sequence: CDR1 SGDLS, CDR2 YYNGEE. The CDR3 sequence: CASSVSPNSADTQYF. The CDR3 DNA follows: TGTGCCAGCAGCGTGAGCCCCAATTCGGCAGATACGCAGTATTTT.

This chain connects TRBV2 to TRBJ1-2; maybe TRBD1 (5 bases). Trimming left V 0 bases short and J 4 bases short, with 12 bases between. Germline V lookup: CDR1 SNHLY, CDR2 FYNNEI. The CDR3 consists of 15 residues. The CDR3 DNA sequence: TGTGCCAGCAGTGAAGCAGGCCAGGGTCTCTATGGCTACACCTTC. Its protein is CASSEAGQGLYGYTF.

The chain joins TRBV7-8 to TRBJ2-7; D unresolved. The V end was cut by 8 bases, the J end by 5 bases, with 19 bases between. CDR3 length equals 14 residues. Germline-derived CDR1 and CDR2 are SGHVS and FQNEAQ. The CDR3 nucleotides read TGTGCCAGCGGTTCGCTTTCGAGTGAGAACGAGCAGTACTTC. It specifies CASGSLSSENEQYF.